The 23 T cell receptor beta chains below all came from one sample that was sequenced in a study of naive and memory T cell subsets. Study-level findings and limits: Possibly reflecting memory cells re-expressing CD45RA, a few larger clonotypes occurred in naive repertoires, especially CD8.

Both TRBC1 and TRBC2 were covered by a beta constant-region primer of two equimolar oligonucleotides. Four rounds of PCR amplified the ligated cDNA using nested alpha and beta constant-region primers plus SP2. TCRdb itself ran the UMI-ligation and nested PCR reads through MiXCR, one entry per CDR3 protein. Here the sample spans around 160,000 distinct CDR3 sequences, 20% to 25% being singletons. These receptors lack a known antigen. Sequencing was carried out using naive CD4+ T cells from blood. These receptors came from a human donor in good health.

CDR3 protein: CASSPMTSGVPYNEQFF. CDR3 DNA sequence: TGTGCCAGCTCACCAATGACTAGCGGTGTTCCCTACAATGAGCAGTTCTTC. The V and J genes are TRBV18 and TRBJ2-1, with 9 nucleotides matching TRBD2. Germline CDR1 and CDR2: KGHSH and LQKENI. The CDR3 length is 17 residues. J was trimmed by 2 bases and V by 2 bases; bases with no gene match: 7.

This clonotype was seen more than once but under ten times. The rearrangement joins TRBV10-3 to TRBJ2-3, with TRBD2 identical over 7 bases. V lost 7 bases and J lost 5; bases outside the gene matches: 12. Per germline, CDR1 ENHRY and CDR2 SYGVKD. This CDR3 comprises 15 residues. The CDR3 DNA is TGTGCCATCAATAGAGCGGGTCCTAGCGGAGATACGCAGTATTTT. Residues: CAINRAGPSGDTQYF.

This chain connects TRBV6-5 to TRBJ2-1; D ambiguous. Germline CDR1 reads MNHEY; CDR2 reads SVGAGI. CDR3 length: 15 amino acids. The V end was cut by 0 bases, the J end by 10 bases, with 16 bases between. The CDR3 coding sequence is TGTGCCAGCAGTTACTCTTTTCTGCAGCAAAGCGAGCAGTTCTTC. Encoded protein: CASSYSFLQQSEQFF.

The chain carries TRBV5-5 and TRBJ2-1; D is possibly TRBD2 (6 bases). Germline V lookup: CDR1 SGHKS, CDR2 YYEKEE (reference sequence). V gave up 1 base and J gave up 5 bases, with 16 bases separating them. This CDR3 has 16 amino acids. Here the CDR3 reads CASSLFVTRGNNEQFF. In DNA, the CDR3 is TGTGCCAGCAGCTTGTTCGTGACTAGGGGTAACAATGAGCAGTTCTTC.

This clonotype was seen a handful of times. This chain uses TRBV28 with TRBJ2-7; TRBD1 or TRBD2 may be the D gene (5 bases each). The V end was cut by 6 bases, the J end by 4 bases, with 16 bases between. Germline CDR1 MDHEN, CDR2 SYDVKM. This CDR3 is 14 amino acids long. The CDR3 loop reads CASSTGGPLYEQYF. In DNA, the CDR3 is TGTGCCAGCAGCACTGGGGGACCGCTTTACGAGCAGTACTTC.

At least ten counts were recorded for this clonotype. The genes are TRBV28 and TRBJ2-5; D is perhaps TRBD2 (5 bases). Looked up from germline, CDR1 is MDHEN and CDR2 is SYDVKM. V was pared by 7 bases and J by 2 bases, with 17 bases between. The CDR3 is 15 residues long. CDR3 sequence (DNA): TGTGCCAGCACCCGAACATGGAGAGGGCAAGAGACCCAGTACTTC. Its translation is CASTRTWRGQETQYF.

The CDR3 region has the DNA TGCGCCAGCAGGTACGAGGGACTAGCGTACAATGAGCAGTTCTTC. It yields the protein CASRYEGLAYNEQFF. The V call is TRBV5-1, the J call TRBJ2-1; 10 bases are shared with TRBD2. V lost 5 bases, J lost 4 bases, and 6 bases stayed unmatched. The CDR3 extends over 15 amino acids. Germline loops: CDR1 SGHRS, CDR2 YFSETQ.

J is TRBJ2-3 and V is TRBV29-1; D is unresolved. V dropped 5 bases and J dropped 2 bases, with 11 bases sitting between them. Germline-derived CDR1 and CDR2 are SQVTM and ANQGSEA. The CDR3 totals 13 residues. CDR3 sequence (DNA): TGCAGCGTTCACCGACCTTTCACAGATACGCAGTATTTT. The encoded protein is CSVHRPFTDTQYF.

The V gene is TRBV6-1, the J gene TRBJ1-6; 9 positions match TRBD1. CDR3 length: 14 amino acids. Germline V gene data show CDR1 as MNHNS and CDR2 as SASEGT. The V segment lost 5 bases and the J segment 7 bases; nucleotides outside the gene matches: 3. The CDR3 sequence: CASSLGTGNSPLHF. DNA of the CDR3: TGTGCCAGCAGTCTCGGGACAGGGAATTCACCCCTCCACTTT.

A few counts support this clonotype. The V and J genes are TRBV12-3 or TRBV12-4 and TRBJ1-5; the D gene is possibly TRBD1 (5 bases). This CDR3 is 16 amino acids long. Trimming shortened V by 3 bases and J by 0 bases, and 12 bases separated the two germline ends. CDR3 region: CASSLVAGTSNQPQHF. CDR3 sequence (DNA): TGTGCCAGCAGTTTGGTGGCAGGGACTAGCAATCAGCCCCAGCATTTT.

The chain recombines TRBV7-3 with TRBJ2-5; D gene ambiguous. Germline CDR1 reads SGHTA; CDR2 reads FQGTGA. V shed 5 bases and J shed 5 bases, with 18 bases lying between them. The CDR3 runs 15 residues. CDR3 in DNA: TGTGCCAGCAGCCCTCTAAGATCTTGGGCGGAGACCCAGTACTTC. Protein: CASSPLRSWAETQYF.

The J gene is TRBJ2-7, the V gene TRBV6-5, with 7 positions matching TRBD2. This CDR3 comprises 15 residues. Germline CDR1 reads MNHEY; CDR2 reads SVGAGI. V lost 3 bases, J lost 3 bases, and 8 bases stayed unmatched. The CDR3 region is CASSYTGGFIYEQYF. CDR3 bases: TGTGCCAGCAGTTATACGGGGGGTTTCATCTACGAGCAGTACTTC.

In DNA, the CDR3 is TGTGCCAGTAGTAGACCCCTCGATTACAATGAGCAGTTCTTC. It codes for CASSRPLDYNEQFF. The rearrangement links TRBV19 to TRBJ2-1; D remains unclear. The germline V gene encodes CDR1 LNHDA and CDR2 SQIVND (reference sequence). The CDR3 contains 14 residues. Trimming took 4 bases from V and 4 from J, leaving 11 bases between them.

The chain joins TRBV20-1 to TRBJ2-7; D might be TRBD1 (6 bases). This CDR3 region has 14 residues. V was clipped by 1 base and J by 5 bases, with 15 bases between them. Germline V CDR1 and CDR2: DFQATT, SNEGSKA (reference sequence). As DNA, the CDR3 is TGCAGTGCTAGAGGTCCGGCAGGGGTGAACGAGCAGTACTTC. Its translation: CSARGPAGVNEQYF.

This clonotype was counted ten times or more. The V call is TRBV11-2, the J call TRBJ2-7, with 11 bases identical to TRBD2. There are 16 residues in the CDR3. With 5 bases clipped from V and 2 bases from J, the junction kept 8 bases outside the gene matches. CDR1 and CDR2 from the germline V gene are SGHAT and FQNNGV. The CDR3 here is CASSMISGRGTYEQYF. CDR3 sequence (DNA): TGTGCCAGCAGCATGATTAGCGGGAGGGGGACCTACGAGCAGTACTTC.

The chain uses TRBV24-1 and TRBJ2-1; D is possibly TRBD1 or TRBD2 (5 bases each). The CDR3 is made up of 15 amino acids. Germline V gene lookup returns CDR1 KGHDR and CDR2 SFDVKD. V was shortened by 5 bases and J by 2 bases, with 12 bases between the two germline ends. CDR3 sequence (DNA): TGTGCCACCAGTGCTGCCGGGGACCCCTACAATGAGCAGTTCTTC. Translated, it gives CATSAAGDPYNEQFF.

This clonotype was counted many times. The chain recombines TRBV19 with TRBJ2-1, with D possibly TRBD2 on 6 matching bases. Trimming removed 6 bases at V and 2 bases at J, with 17 bases between. Germline CDR1 is LNHDA and CDR2 is SQIVND (reference sequence). CDR3 length equals 16 residues. The DNA of the CDR3 is TGTGCCAGTAGCCCGGTCGGAGGGCCGACCTACAATGAGCAGTTCTTC. It yields the protein CASSPVGGPTYNEQFF.

The chain links TRBV6-6 to TRBJ2-7; TRBD1 matches at 12 bases. The length of the CDR3 is 14 residues. The germline V gene has CDR1 MNHNY and CDR2 SVGAGI (reference sequence). J gave up 5 bases and V 7 bases, and 6 bases lay outside the gene matches. The CDR3 sequence: CASTPGQGADEQYF. As DNA, the CDR3 is TGTGCCAGCACTCCGGGACAGGGGGCCGACGAGCAGTACTTC.

This sequence joins TRBV11-2 and TRBJ2-2, with 7 nucleotides matching TRBD2. Germline V CDR1 and CDR2: SGHAT, FQNNGV. Trimming removed 8 bases from V and 3 bases from J; junction bases left unmatched: 3. The CDR3 consists of 13 residues. The CDR3 region is CASLAGDTGELFF. DNA of the CDR3: TGTGCCAGCCTGGCGGGGGACACCGGGGAGCTGTTTTTT.

The chain is built from TRBV21-1 and TRBJ2-7; the D segment call TRBD1 is taken from the table without a DNA check. TRBV21-1 constitutes a pseudogene. The CDR3 is made up of 17 amino acids. The CDR3 bases are TGTGCCAGCAGGCACCTTAGGGCAGGGGGAGAAGCCTACGAGCAGTACTTC. As protein: CASRHLRAGGEAYEQYF.

The chain joins TRBV6-6 to TRBJ2-7; possibly TRBD1 for D (6 bases). The germline V gene has CDR1 MNHNY and CDR2 SVGAGI (reference sequence). The CDR3 is 15 amino acids. V was pared by 2 bases and J by 5 bases, with 16 bases between. The CDR3 DNA sequence: TGTGCCAGCAGTTACGGGGGCACCGGTCGGGACGAGCAGTACTTC. It specifies CASSYGGTGRDEQYF.

This clonotype was observed a few times. The chain links TRBV21-1 to TRBJ1-5. TRBV21-1 is an annotated pseudogene. The CDR3 length is 12 residues. The CDR3 is CASSNLWQPQHF. Written as DNA, the CDR3 is TGTGCCAGCAGCAATCTATGGCAGCCCCAGCATTTT.

J is TRBJ1-1 and V is TRBV29-1; D not certain. Trimming cost V 5 bases and J 0 bases, with 10 bases left between them. CDR3 size: 13 residues. CDR1 is SQVTM, CDR2 ANQGSEA, per germline. CDR3 in amino acids: CSVQRVMNTEAFF. As DNA, the CDR3 is TGCAGCGTTCAACGGGTCATGAACACTGAAGCTTTCTTT.